The rows below give T cell receptor beta chains drawn from one sample of a study of blood T cell repertoires in COVID-19. The repertoire was sequenced with immunoSEQ multiplex PCR; TCRdb's copy has only in-frame clones and lacks some. The sample yields 50,000 to 80,000 clones, roughly 88% seen once. The sample taken for sequencing was peripheral blood. These receptors were collected from a woman aged 60-75 years with acute or convalescent COVID-19. Both conserved end residues are part of each CDR3. A D gene is named only where the DNA matches it firmly. Clone sizes are given selectively: once, few, many, or a class where the clone is expanded.

V gene: TRBV2; D gene: TRBD1; J gene: TRBJ2-2; clone size: NA; CDR3 protein: CASRRDRMTGELFF; CDR3 DNA: TGTGCCAGCAGGCGGGACAGGATGACCGGGGAGCTGTTTTTT
V gene: TRBV19; D gene: NA; J gene: TRBJ1-3; clone size: NA; CDR3 protein: CASSMPPGSGNTIYF; CDR3 DNA: TGTGCCAGTAGTATGCCCCCCGGCTCTGGAAACACCATATATTTT
V gene: TRBV19; D gene: NA; J gene: TRBJ2-2; clone size: NA; CDR3 protein: CASSYTGINTGELFF; CDR3 DNA: TGTGCCAGTAGTTACACGGGGATCAACACCGGGGAGCTGTTTTTT
V gene: TRBV19; D gene: NA; J gene: TRBJ1-1; clone size: NA; CDR3 protein: CATNGGLSEAFF; CDR3 DNA: TGTGCCACCAATGGAGGGCTTTCCGAAGCTTTCTTT
V gene: TRBV5-1; D gene: NA; J gene: TRBJ1-1; clone size: NA; CDR3 protein: CASRLDARELNTEAFF; CDR3 DNA: TGCGCCAGCCGTCTGGATGCTAGAGAATTGAACACTGAAGCTTTCTTT
V gene: TRBV5-4; D gene: NA; J gene: TRBJ2-6; clone size: NA; CDR3 protein: CASSLDAGSGANVLTF; CDR3 DNA: TGTGCCAGCAGCTTGGACGCGGGGTCGGGGGCCAACGTCCTGACTTTC
V gene: TRBV9; D gene: NA; J gene: TRBJ2-1; clone size: NA; CDR3 protein: CASSAASWRYNEQFF; CDR3 DNA: TGTGCCAGCAGCGCGGCGTCTTGGAGGTACAATGAGCAGTTCTTC
V gene: TRBV7-6; D gene: TRBD2; J gene: TRBJ2-3; clone size: NA; CDR3 protein: CASSLISAGGTDTQYF; CDR3 DNA: TGTGCCAGCAGCTTAATTTCGGCGGGGGGCACAGATACGCAGTATTTT
V gene: TRBV5-4; D gene: TRBD1; J gene: TRBJ2-7; clone size: NA; CDR3 protein: CASSLGPGQDYEQYF; CDR3 DNA: TGTGCCAGCAGCTTGGGGCCGGGACAGGACTACGAGCAGTACTTC
V gene: TRBV9; D gene: NA; J gene: TRBJ1-3; clone size: NA; CDR3 protein: CASSVDGAHRNTIYF; CDR3 DNA: TGTGCCAGCAGCGTAGATGGGGCACATAGAAACACCATATATTTT
V gene: TRBV5-1; D gene: TRBD1; J gene: TRBJ1-6; clone size: NA; CDR3 protein: CASSDGTGRGSPLHF; CDR3 DNA: TGCGCCAGCAGCGACGGGACAGGGAGAGGATCACCCCTCCACTTT
V gene: TRBV3-1/TRBV3-2; D gene: NA; J gene: TRBJ1-4; clone size: NA; CDR3 protein: CASSQPGEKLFF; CDR3 DNA: TGTGCCAGCAGCCAACCCGGGGAAAAACTGTTTTTT
V gene: TRBV9; D gene: NA; J gene: TRBJ1-1; clone size: NA; CDR3 protein: CASSAGWINTEAFF; CDR3 DNA: TGTGCCAGCAGCGCGGGGTGGATTAACACTGAAGCTTTCTTT
V gene: TRBV3-1/TRBV3-2; D gene: NA; J gene: TRBJ1-1; clone size: few; CDR3 protein: CASSQGSGTEAFF; CDR3 DNA: TGTGCCAGCAGCCAAGGTTCGGGCACTGAAGCTTTCTTT
V gene: TRBV10-1; D gene: TRBD1; J gene: TRBJ1-2; clone size: NA; CDR3 protein: CASSAGQAGGYTF; CDR3 DNA: TGCGCCAGCAGTGCCGGACAGGCAGGAGGCTACACCTTC
V gene: TRBV6-2/TRBV6-3; D gene: NA; J gene: TRBJ1-6; clone size: NA; CDR3 protein: CASSPGQYNSPLHF; CDR3 DNA: TGTGCCAGCAGCCCTGGACAGTATAATTCACCCCTCCACTTT
V gene: TRBV2; D gene: NA; J gene: TRBJ1-5; clone size: once; CDR3 protein: CASSEAFWQGSGNQPQHF; CDR3 DNA: TGTGCCAGCAGTGAAGCATTCTGGCAGGGAAGTGGCAATCAGCCCCAGCATTTT
V gene: TRBV6-5; D gene: TRBD1; J gene: TRBJ1-6; clone size: NA; CDR3 protein: CASSYTSGQGDSPLHF; CDR3 DNA: TGTGCCAGCAGTTACACTTCGGGACAGGGGGATTCACCCCTCCACTTT
V gene: TRBV6-5; D gene: NA; J gene: TRBJ1-4; clone size: NA; CDR3 protein: CASVFLRGEKLFF; CDR3 DNA: TGTGCCAGCGTGTTCCTTCGGGGGGAAAAACTGTTTTTT
V gene: TRBV9; D gene: TRBD1; J gene: TRBJ2-3; clone size: NA; CDR3 protein: CASSVADREGTDTQYF; CDR3 DNA: TGTGCCAGCAGCGTAGCGGACAGGGAAGGCACAGATACGCAGTATTTT
V gene: TRBV6-1; D gene: NA; J gene: TRBJ1-5; clone size: NA; CDR3 protein: CASSEQGSGQPQHF; CDR3 DNA: TGTGCCAGCAGTGAACAGGGTTCAGGTCAGCCCCAGCATTTT
V gene: TRBV7-6; D gene: NA; J gene: TRBJ2-5; clone size: many; CDR3 protein: CASSLGAAGLRETQYF; CDR3 DNA: TGTGCCAGCAGCTTAGGTGCGGCGGGTCTCCGGGAGACCCAGTACTTC
V gene: TRBV7-9; D gene: NA; J gene: TRBJ1-4; clone size: NA; CDR3 protein: CASSLGKGPGEKLFF; CDR3 DNA: TGTGCCAGCAGCTTAGGAAAGGGGCCGGGTGAAAAACTGTTTTTT
V gene: TRBV5-1; D gene: NA; J gene: TRBJ2-3; clone size: NA; CDR3 protein: CASSSSVQVFGTDTQYF; CDR3 DNA: TGCGCCAGCAGCTCCTCAGTACAGGTCTTCGGCACAGATACGCAGTATTTT
V gene: TRBV3-1/TRBV3-2; D gene: TRBD1; J gene: TRBJ2-3; clone size: NA; CDR3 protein: CASSQDGTAWDTQYF; CDR3 DNA: TGTGCCAGCAGCCAAGATGGGACAGCTTGGGATACGCAGTATTTT
V gene: TRBV2; D gene: NA; J gene: TRBJ1-5; clone size: NA; CDR3 protein: CASSAIVRGSGQPQHF; CDR3 DNA: TGTGCCAGCAGTGCTATAGTTAGAGGGAGCGGACAGCCCCAGCATTTT
V gene: TRBV4-1; D gene: NA; J gene: TRBJ1-2; clone size: NA; CDR3 protein: CASSLRGEEGGYTF; CDR3 DNA: TGCGCCAGCAGCCTACGGGGGGAGGAAGGTGGCTACACCTTC
V gene: TRBV5-4; D gene: NA; J gene: TRBJ2-1; clone size: NA; CDR3 protein: CASSAGAASSYNEQFF; CDR3 DNA: TGTGCCAGCAGCGCCGGAGCGGCTAGCTCCTACAATGAGCAGTTCTTC